These 32 T cell receptor beta chains share one sample of origin, sequenced in a study of tumor and adjacent non-tumor tissue in lung cancer. Three rounds of nested PCR, following a modified ARM-PCR protocol, produced the TCRbeta library. MiXCR was run by TCRdb on the multiplex PCR reads, yielding one entry per CDR3 protein. The profile shows about 200,000 distinct CDR3 sequences, about 71% of them singletons. RNA was extracted from bulk tissue without any cell sorting. Material: lung tumor tissue. The receptors here all came from a man aged 60 to 69 with non-small cell lung cancer.

Notes on this clonotype: The junction departs from the called germline gene at one end, perhaps through a read error. This rearrangement joins TRBV6-5 to TRBJ2-2, with a possible D match to TRBD1 (5 bases). From germline, CDR1 is MNHEY and CDR2 SVGAGI. The CDR3 sequence is 13 residues long. The CDR3 is CGSRIRDTGELFF. The CDR3 DNA is TGTGGCAGCAGGATCAGGGATACTGGGGAGCTGTTTTTT.

The chain is built from TRBV20-1 and TRBJ1-5, with D perhaps TRBD1 (5 bases). The CDR3 is made up of 14 amino acids. Germline V gives CDR1 DFQATT, CDR2 SNEGSKA (reference sequence). V lost 4 bases, J lost 6 bases, and 16 bases lay in between. CDR3 nucleotides: TGCAGTGCTAATATCGGACGGGGGAGTCAGCCCCAGCATTTT. Its protein is CSANIGRGSQPQHF.

This clonotype was picked up many times. Germline and junction disagree at one end, which may indicate a read error. The chain carries TRBV20-1 and TRBJ2-1; 9 positions agree with TRBD2. In germline, CDR1 is DFQATT, CDR2 SNEGSKA (reference sequence). The CDR3 extends over 14 amino acids. In DNA, the CDR3 is TGTAGCCGCCCGGGAGGTAGCGGGAGAAGTGGGCAGTTCTTC. Its protein product is CSRPGGSGRSGQFF.

About this clonotype: Without the conserved terminal phenylalanine or tryptophan, this CDR3 likely stems from a read error. The rearrangement uses TRBV11-2 and TRBJ2-3, with D tentatively TRBD1 or TRBD2 (6 bases each). V gave up 3 bases and J gave up 2 bases, with 15 bases separating them. Germline CDR1 and CDR2: SGHAT and FQNNGV. The CDR3 is 16 amino acids. CDR3 in DNA: TGTGCCAGCAGCTTGGGGGCGGGGCCAAACACAGATACGCAGTATCTT. Residues: CASSLGAGPNTDTQYL.

The chain combines TRBV7-9 with TRBJ2-3; tentative D call: TRBD2 (6 bases). CDR3 length: 14 residues. Germline V lookup: CDR1 SEHNR, CDR2 FQNEAQ (reference sequence). Trimming pared 5 bases from V and 7 bases from J, leaving 16 bases between. The CDR3 loop reads CASSDSGTCYTQYF. CDR3 DNA: TGTGCCAGCAGCGATTCCGGGACTTGTTATACGCAGTATTTT.

Regarding this clonotype: This sequence may be a read error, since a much larger clone differs from it by one base. The genes are TRBV6-5 and TRBJ2-5; D may be TRBD2 (5 bases). V lost 10 bases, J lost 4 bases, and 16 bases lay in between. Germline-derived CDR1 and CDR2 are MNHEY and SVGAGI. CDR3 size: 13 residues. The CDR3 loop is CAIRGWDRETQYF. As DNA, the CDR3 is TGTGCCATCCGCGGGTGGGATCGAGAGACCCAGTACTTC.

The chain couples TRBV7-8 to TRBJ2-5; D unresolved. Trimming pared 7 bases from V and 0 bases from J, leaving 6 bases between. The germline CDR1 and CDR2 sequences are SGHVS and FQNEAQ. The CDR3 length is 12 residues. CDR3 in amino acids: CASNPHQETQYF. CDR3 in DNA: TGTGCCAGCAACCCGCACCAAGAGACCCAGTACTTC.

On this clonotype itself: The junction departs from the called germline gene at one end, perhaps through a read error. The chain joins TRBV6-4 to TRBJ2-3; a possible D gene is TRBD2 (6 bases). CDR3 size: 15 residues. Germline V gene lookup returns CDR1 MRHNA and CDR2 SNTAGT. CDR3 in DNA: TGTGCCAGTAGTGACCTGGGCGGGACCACAGATACGCAGTATTTT. It codes for CASSDLGGTTDTQYF.

A remark on this clonotype: Possible read error: a much larger clone is one base away. The chain joins TRBV20-1 to TRBJ2-1; a weak D match, TRBD1 (5 bases). The V gene's germline CDR1 is DFQATT and CDR2 SNEGSKA (reference sequence). V was cut by 3 bases and J by 6 bases, with 9 bases left in between. CDR3 length equals 12 residues. The DNA for the CDR3 is TGCAGTGCTAGGACAAGGGGCAATGAGCAGTTCTTC. It translates to CSARTRGNEQFF.

This clonotype was counted only a few times. Here the CDR3 reads CASSPTGQFYGYTF. CDR3 nucleotide sequence: TGTGCCAGCAGCCCTACCGGGCAGTTCTATGGCTACACCTTC. The genes are TRBV7-8 and TRBJ1-2; D gene unclear. There are 14 residues in the CDR3. The V end lost 5 bases, the J end lost 4 bases, and 14 bases lay between the germline ends. Germline V lookup: CDR1 SGHVS, CDR2 FQNEAQ.

Only one count was recorded for this clonotype. The chain joins TRBV11-3 to TRBJ2-2; D is undetermined. Germline loops: CDR1 SGHNT, CDR2 YENEEA. V gave up 8 bases and J gave up 14 bases, with 18 bases separating them. The CDR3 length is 12 residues. The CDR3 nucleotides read TGTGCCAGCTGCCTCTGGACCGTGGAACTGTTTTTT. This codes for CASCLWTVELFF.

Concerning this clonotype itself: This clone may be a read error of a much larger clone one base away. The J gene is TRBJ2-3, the V gene TRBV12-3 or TRBV12-4, with 7 bases identical to TRBD2. The CDR3 is made up of 15 amino acids. J gave up 1 base and V 6 bases, and 7 bases lay outside the gene matches. CDR3 sequence (DNA): TGTGCCAGCAGAACCGGGACTACCGGCACAGATACGCAGTATTTT. Its translation: CASRTGTTGTDTQYF.

Worth noting for this clonotype: A read error is possible here, since a much larger clone lies one base away. The chain carries TRBV29-1 and TRBJ1-1; TRBD1 is a possible D gene (5 bases). This CDR3 comprises 11 residues. Germline lookup yields CDR1 SQVTM and CDR2 ANQGSEA. The CDR3 reads CGAVRGPQAFF. CDR3 sequence (DNA): TGCGGCGCCGTCCGGGGCCCGCAGGCTTTCTTT.

Of note for this clonotype: Relative to the germline gene, one junction end is altered; a read error may explain this. The chain employs TRBV20-1 and TRBJ2-1; the match to TRBD1 covers 9 bases. Near its end, the DNA agrees better with TRBJ2-7, so the J call may be wrong. The CDR3 is 14 residues long. Germline lookup yields CDR1 DFQATT and CDR2 SNEGSKA (reference sequence). CDR3 sequence: CNARVRRGQGEQYF. Here the CDR3 DNA reads TGCAATGCTAGAGTTCGGAGGGGACAGGGTGAGCAGTACTTC.

As for this clonotype: Being one base from a much bigger clone, this may be a read error. V gene TRBV6-5 combines with J gene TRBJ1-1; D call uncertain. The CDR3 is 13 residues long. Germline V gives CDR1 MNHEY, CDR2 SVGAGI. V dropped 9 bases and J dropped 0 bases, with 11 bases sitting between them. In DNA, the CDR3 is TGTGCCAGTAGCAGTGAGTTGAACACTGAAGCTTTCTTT. Its translation is CASSSELNTEAFF.

As for this clonotype: A read error may be the cause here, since a much bigger clone is one base away. The chain recombines TRBV6-6 with TRBJ1-1, with D maybe TRBD1 (6 bases). The CDR3 has 13 amino acids. CDR1 is MNHNY, CDR2 SVGAGI, per germline (reference sequence). Trimming shortened V by 7 bases and J by 2 bases, and 11 bases separated the two germline ends. The CDR3 protein is CASINRVNTEAFF. The CDR3 DNA follows: TGTGCCAGCATTAACAGGGTAAACACTGAAGCTTTCTTT.

This rearrangement joins TRBV29-1 to TRBJ2-1, with no clear D. V was trimmed by 5 bases and J by 5 bases, leaving 13 bases between them. CDR3 size: 13 residues. Germline assignment: CDR1 SQVTM and CDR2 ANQGSEA. The CDR3 loop is CSVKGNIHNEQFF. The CDR3 DNA reads as TGCAGCGTTAAAGGAAATATCCACAATGAGCAGTTCTTC.

As to this clonotype: A read error may produce the germline difference seen at one junction end. This chain connects TRBV6-2 or TRBV6-3 to TRBJ1-1; D remains unclear. The CDR3 contains 13 residues. Germline CDR1 and CDR2: MNHEY and SVGEGT. The CDR3 region has the DNA TGTGCCAGCAGCGACGGATTGAACACTGAAGTTTACTTT. Its translation is CASSDGLNTEVYF.

J is TRBJ2-4 and V is TRBV6-2 or TRBV6-3; TRBD2 aligns across 9 bases. Germline lookup yields CDR1 MNHEY and CDR2 SVGEGT. The trim removed 9 bases at V and 1 base at J, leaving 13 bases unmatched. The CDR3 runs to 17 residues. In DNA form, the CDR3 reads TGTGCCAGTAATTACGGGATAGCGGGAGATGCCAAAAACATTCAGTACTTC. This gives the protein CASNYGIAGDAKNIQYF.

Only one count was recorded for this clonotype. Since no conserved phenylalanine or tryptophan closes the CDR3, a read error is the likely cause. CDR3 loop: CASSLTGTTGNTIYL. Here the CDR3 DNA reads TGTGCCAGCAGCCTAACAGGGACCACAGGAAACACCATATATCTT. The chain combines TRBV11-3 with TRBJ1-3; perhaps TRBD1 as D (6 bases). V lost 5 bases and J lost 4, with 15 bases in between. CDR3 length: 15 amino acids. The germline gives CDR1 SGHNT, CDR2 YENEEA.

This clonotype came up once. No conserved phenylalanine or tryptophan ends this CDR3, so it is likely a read error. The DNA is omitted, as the CDR3 cannot be located on it reliably, and the CDR3 follows TCRdb's listing. V gene TRBV12-3 or TRBV12-4 combines with J gene TRBJ1-1; no check of the table's D call, TRBD1, against the DNA was made. From its first to its last residue, the CDR3 has 14 amino acids. The CDR3 spells CASSWKGRNTEAFV.

On this clonotype: One base away lies a much larger clone, so this may be a sequencing read error. This chain links TRBV20-1 with TRBJ2-7, with D tentatively TRBD1 (6 bases). Trimming stripped 7 bases from V and 0 bases from J, with 19 bases between. Looked up from germline, CDR1 is DFQATT and CDR2 is SNEGSKA (reference sequence). The CDR3 spans 15 residues. The CDR3 loop reads CSVLPGAGTSYEQYF. The DNA for the CDR3 is TGCAGTGTTCTACCAGGGGCAGGAACCTCCTACGAGCAGTACTTC.

On this clonotype: A read error may explain this, as a much larger clone is one base away. This chain joins TRBV11-2 and TRBJ2-1; D unresolved. The CDR3 loop spans 14 amino acids. Between the trimmed V and J ends, which lost 2 bases and 8 bases, there was a span of 13 bases. Germline V gene data show CDR1 as SGHAT and CDR2 as FQNNGV. CDR3 in amino acids: CASSLIGFEDEQFF. The CDR3, as DNA: TGTGCCAGCAGCTTAATAGGGTTTGAGGATGAGCAGTTCTTC. The variable domain in full, completed from reference TRBV11-2 and TRBJ2-1, reads EAGVAQSPRYKIIEKRQSVAFWCNPISGHATLYWYQQILGQGPKLLIQFQNNGVVDDSQLPKDRFSAERLKGVDSTLKIQPAKLEDSAVYLCASSLIGFEDEQFFGPGTRLTVL.

The table lists this clonotype with a few counts. The chain is built from TRBV28 and TRBJ2-7; 7 nucleotides agree with TRBD1. V was pared by 3 bases and J by 2 bases, with 10 bases of the junction left unmatched. This CDR3 contains 16 residues. Germline V lookup: CDR1 MDHEN, CDR2 SYDVKM. The CDR3, as DNA: TGTGCCAGCAGTTTCCCGACAGGGAGAATTACCTACGAGCAGTACTTC. Translation: CASSFPTGRITYEQYF.

J is TRBJ2-3 and V is TRBV4-1; D not resolved. This CDR3 contains 15 residues. Germline V gene data show CDR1 as MGHRA and CDR2 as YSYEKL. Trimming left V 1 base short and J 2 bases short, with 10 bases between. CDR3 protein: CASSQVGEPTDTQYF. For the CDR3, the DNA is TGCGCCAGCAGCCAAGTTGGCGAACCCACAGATACGCAGTATTTT.

This clonotype was seen ten or more times. The chain has TRBV4-3 and TRBJ2-1, with 9 bases identical to TRBD2. Looked up from germline, CDR1 is LGHNA and CDR2 is YSLEER. J was trimmed by 6 bases and V by 0 bases; bases with no gene match: 6. The CDR3 spans 16 residues. The CDR3, as DNA: TGCGCCAGCAGCCAAGAGGGGCGGGAGGGCCGCAATGAGCAGTTCTTC. It is translated as CASSQEGREGRNEQFF.

A note on this clonotype: The CDR3 ends on some other residue instead of the conserved phenylalanine or tryptophan, so this is likely a read error. The DNA is left out, because the CDR3 cannot be placed on it with certainty; the CDR3 is given as TCRdb lists it. V gene TRBV11-3 combines with J gene TRBJ2-1; TRBD1 reflects the table's D call only, with no check against the DNA. The CDR3 numbers 16 amino acids, ends counted. The germline V gene has CDR1 SGHNT and CDR2 YENEEA. The CDR3 spells CASSGVGPLALSELYL.

The rearrangement joins TRBV28 to TRBJ2-1, with 10 bases identical to TRBD2. V lost 10 bases, J lost 4 bases, and 10 bases stayed unmatched. Germline assignment: CDR1 MDHEN and CDR2 SYDVKM. There are 15 residues in the CDR3. The CDR3 region has the DNA TGTGCCATCTCGAAAGCGGGGGGGCCGTACAATGAGCAGTTCTTC. Translating gives CAISKAGGPYNEQFF.

This clonotype was found many times. This chain joins TRBV5-5 and TRBJ2-5, with D unclear. This CDR3 contains 14 residues. Trimming shortened V by 1 base and J by 4 bases, and 11 bases separated the two germline ends. Germline V gene data show CDR1 as SGHKS and CDR2 as YYEKEE (reference sequence). The CDR3 DNA reads as TGTGCCAGCAGCTTGTTTTGGGGTTCAGAGACCCAGTACTTC. This translates into CASSLFWGSETQYF.

A note on this clonotype: The conserved closing phenylalanine or tryptophan is absent in this CDR3, likely reflecting a read error. J is TRBJ2-3 and V is TRBV6-5; 9 bases fit TRBD2. The CDR3 spans 19 residues. Germline V CDR1 and CDR2: MNHEY, SVGAGI. V was pared by 2 bases and J by 2 bases, with 14 bases of the junction left unmatched. The CDR3 protein is CASSYLLGLAKLPTDTQYL. CDR3 DNA sequence: TGTGCCAGCAGTTACCTATTGGGACTAGCAAAACTTCCCACAGATACGCAGTATTTG.

The V gene is TRBV11-1, the J gene TRBJ2-5, with D perhaps matching TRBD2 (7 bases). V lost 8 bases, J lost 11 bases, and 24 bases lay in between. The CDR3 sequence is 14 residues long. The V gene's germline CDR1 is SGHAT and CDR2 FQDESV (reference sequence). CDR3 sequence (DNA): TGTGCCAGCGGCGTTTATGGGACCGCGGGGGCACAGTACTTC. Translation: CASGVYGTAGAQYF.

Remarks on this clonotype: Compared with germline, one end of the junction differs, possibly owing to a read error. The chain couples TRBV29-1 to TRBJ2-7, with D perhaps TRBD1 (5 bases). Looked up from germline, CDR1 is SQVTM and CDR2 is ANQGSEA. This CDR3 has 13 residues. CDR3 bases: TGCAGCGCTACAGGAAGACCAACCTACGATCAGTACTTC. The encoded protein is CSATGRPTYDQYF.